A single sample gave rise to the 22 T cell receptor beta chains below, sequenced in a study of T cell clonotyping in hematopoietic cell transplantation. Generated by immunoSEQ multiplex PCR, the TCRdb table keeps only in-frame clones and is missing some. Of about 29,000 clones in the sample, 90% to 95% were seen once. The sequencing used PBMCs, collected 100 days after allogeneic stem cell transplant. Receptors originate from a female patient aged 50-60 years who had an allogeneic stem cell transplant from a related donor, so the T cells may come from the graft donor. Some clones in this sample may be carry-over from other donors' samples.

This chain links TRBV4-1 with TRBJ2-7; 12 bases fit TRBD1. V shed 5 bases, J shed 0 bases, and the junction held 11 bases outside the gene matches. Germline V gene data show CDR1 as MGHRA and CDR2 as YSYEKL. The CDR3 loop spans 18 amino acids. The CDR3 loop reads CASSRGTGGDRSSYEQYF. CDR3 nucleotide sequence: TGCGCCAGCAGCAGAGGGACAGGGGGCGACAGGAGCTCCTACGAGCAGTACTTC.

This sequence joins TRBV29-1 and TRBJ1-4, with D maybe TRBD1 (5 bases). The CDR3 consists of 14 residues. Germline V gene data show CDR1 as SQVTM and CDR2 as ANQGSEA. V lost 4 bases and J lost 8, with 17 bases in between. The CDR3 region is CSVVGSGGGEKLFF. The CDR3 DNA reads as TGCAGCGTTGTCGGGTCGGGGGGTGGAGAAAAACTGTTTTTT.

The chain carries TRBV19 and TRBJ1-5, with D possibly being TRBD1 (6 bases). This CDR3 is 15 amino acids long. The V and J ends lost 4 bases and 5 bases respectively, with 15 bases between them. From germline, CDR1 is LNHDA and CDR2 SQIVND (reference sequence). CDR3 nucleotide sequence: TGTGCCAGTAGTACCCGTGGGAAGGGGGATCAGCCCCAGCATTTT. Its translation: CASSTRGKGDQPQHF.

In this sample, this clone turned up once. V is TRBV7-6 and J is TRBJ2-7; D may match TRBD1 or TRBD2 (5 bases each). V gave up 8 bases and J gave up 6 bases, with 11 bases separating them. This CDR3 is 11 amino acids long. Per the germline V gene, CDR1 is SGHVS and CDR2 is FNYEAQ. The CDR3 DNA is TGTGCCAGCTCTCCCGGGACCGAGCAGTACTTC. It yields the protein CASSPGTEQYF.

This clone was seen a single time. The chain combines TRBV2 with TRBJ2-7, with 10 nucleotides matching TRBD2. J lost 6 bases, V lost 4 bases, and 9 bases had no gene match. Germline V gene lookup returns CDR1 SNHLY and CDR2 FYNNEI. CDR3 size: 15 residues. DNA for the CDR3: TGTGCCAGCAGTGTACGACTAGCGGGTGTCGGCGAGCAGTACTTC. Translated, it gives CASSVRLAGVGEQYF.

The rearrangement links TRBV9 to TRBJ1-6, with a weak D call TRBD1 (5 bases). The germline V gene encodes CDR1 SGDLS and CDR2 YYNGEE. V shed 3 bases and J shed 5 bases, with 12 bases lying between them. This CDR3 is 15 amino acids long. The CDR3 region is CASSEQVGNNSPLHF. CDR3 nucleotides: TGTGCCAGCAGCGAACAGGTGGGGAATAATTCACCCCTCCACTTT.

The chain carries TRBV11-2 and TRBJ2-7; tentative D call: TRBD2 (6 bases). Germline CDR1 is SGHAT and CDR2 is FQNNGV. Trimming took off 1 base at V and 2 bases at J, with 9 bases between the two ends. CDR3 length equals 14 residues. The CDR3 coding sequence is TGTGCCAGCAGCTTAGCTTGGGGGGCCTACGAGCAGTACTTC. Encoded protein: CASSLAWGAYEQYF.

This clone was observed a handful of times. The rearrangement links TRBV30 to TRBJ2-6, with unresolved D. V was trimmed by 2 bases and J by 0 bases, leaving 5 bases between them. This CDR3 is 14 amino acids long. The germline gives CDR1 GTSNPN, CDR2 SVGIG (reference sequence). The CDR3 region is CAWSTYSGANVLTF. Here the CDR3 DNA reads TGTGCCTGGAGTACCTACTCTGGGGCCAACGTCCTGACTTTC.

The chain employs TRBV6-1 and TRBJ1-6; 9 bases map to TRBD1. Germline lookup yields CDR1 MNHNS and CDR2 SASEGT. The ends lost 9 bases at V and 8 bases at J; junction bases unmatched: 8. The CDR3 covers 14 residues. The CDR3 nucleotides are TGTGCCAGTCGGTGGACAGGGGATGATTCACCCCTCCACTTT. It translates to CASRWTGDDSPLHF.

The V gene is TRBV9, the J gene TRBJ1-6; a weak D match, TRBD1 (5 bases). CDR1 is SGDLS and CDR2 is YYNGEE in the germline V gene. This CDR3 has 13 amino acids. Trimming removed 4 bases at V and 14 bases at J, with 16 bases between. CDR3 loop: CASSPGGGATLHF. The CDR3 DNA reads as TGTGCCAGCAGCCCCGGGGGGGGTGCAACCCTCCACTTT.

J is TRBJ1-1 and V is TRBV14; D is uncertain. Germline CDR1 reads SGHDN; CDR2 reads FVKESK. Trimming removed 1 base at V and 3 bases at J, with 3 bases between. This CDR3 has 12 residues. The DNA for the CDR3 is TGTGCCAGCAGCCAAGGTTACACTGAAGCTTTCTTT. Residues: CASSQGYTEAFF.

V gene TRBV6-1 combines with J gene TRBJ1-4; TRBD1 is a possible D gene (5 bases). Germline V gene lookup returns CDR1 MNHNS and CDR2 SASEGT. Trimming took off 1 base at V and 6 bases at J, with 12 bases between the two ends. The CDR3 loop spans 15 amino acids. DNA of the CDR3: TGTGCCAGCAGTGAAGGGGGGACCTTCGATGAAAAACTGTTTTTT. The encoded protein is CASSEGGTFDEKLFF.

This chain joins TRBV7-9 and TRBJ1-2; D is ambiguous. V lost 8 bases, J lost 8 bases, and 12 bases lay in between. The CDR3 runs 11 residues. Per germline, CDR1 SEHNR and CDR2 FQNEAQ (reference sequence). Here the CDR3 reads CASVNVGGYTF. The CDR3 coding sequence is TGTGCCAGCGTAAATGTGGGCGGCTACACCTTC.

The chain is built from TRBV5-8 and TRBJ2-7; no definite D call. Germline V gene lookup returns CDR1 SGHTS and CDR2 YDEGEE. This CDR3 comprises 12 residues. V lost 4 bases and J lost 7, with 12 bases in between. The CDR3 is CASSVYLGEQYF. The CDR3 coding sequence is TGTGCCAGCAGCGTTTACCTTGGTGAGCAGTACTTC.

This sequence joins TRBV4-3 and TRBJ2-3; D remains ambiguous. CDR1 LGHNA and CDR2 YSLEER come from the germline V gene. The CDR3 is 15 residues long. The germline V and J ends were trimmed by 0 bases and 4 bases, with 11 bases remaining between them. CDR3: CASSQESSPPDTQYF. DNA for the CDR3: TGCGCCAGCAGCCAAGAATCTTCCCCCCCAGATACGCAGTATTTT.

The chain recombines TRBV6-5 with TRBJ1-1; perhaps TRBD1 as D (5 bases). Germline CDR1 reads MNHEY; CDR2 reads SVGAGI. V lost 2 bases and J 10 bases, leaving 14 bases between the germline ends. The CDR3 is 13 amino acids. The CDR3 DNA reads TGTGCCAGCAGTTACCCCCCTGGCGGGACAGCTTTCTTT. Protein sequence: CASSYPPGGTAFF.

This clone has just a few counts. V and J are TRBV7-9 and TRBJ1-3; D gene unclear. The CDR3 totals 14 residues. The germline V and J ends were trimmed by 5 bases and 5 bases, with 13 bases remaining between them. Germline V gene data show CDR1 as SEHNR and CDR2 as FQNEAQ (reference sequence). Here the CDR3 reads CASSPPGWRNTIYF. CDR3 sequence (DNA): TGTGCCAGCAGCCCACCCGGGTGGAGAAACACCATATATTTT.

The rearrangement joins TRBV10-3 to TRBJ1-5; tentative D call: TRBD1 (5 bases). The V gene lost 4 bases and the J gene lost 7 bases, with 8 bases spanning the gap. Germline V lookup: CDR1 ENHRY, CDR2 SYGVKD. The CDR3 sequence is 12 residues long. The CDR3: CAISGGVQPQHF. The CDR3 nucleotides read TGTGCCATCAGTGGAGGGGTCCAGCCCCAGCATTTT.

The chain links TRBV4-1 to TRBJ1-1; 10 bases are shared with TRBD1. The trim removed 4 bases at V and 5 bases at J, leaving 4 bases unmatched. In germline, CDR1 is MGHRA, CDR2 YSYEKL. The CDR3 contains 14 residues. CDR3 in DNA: TGCGCCAGCAGCCGACAGGGGGCAGATACTGAAGCTTTCTTT. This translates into CASSRQGADTEAFF.

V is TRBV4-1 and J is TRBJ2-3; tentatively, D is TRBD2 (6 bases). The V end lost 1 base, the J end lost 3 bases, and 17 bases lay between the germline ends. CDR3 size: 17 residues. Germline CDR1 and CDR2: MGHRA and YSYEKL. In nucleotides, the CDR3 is TGCGCCAGCAGCCAAGGACCTCCGGGACTGAAAACAGATACGCAGTATTTT. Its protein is CASSQGPPGLKTDTQYF.

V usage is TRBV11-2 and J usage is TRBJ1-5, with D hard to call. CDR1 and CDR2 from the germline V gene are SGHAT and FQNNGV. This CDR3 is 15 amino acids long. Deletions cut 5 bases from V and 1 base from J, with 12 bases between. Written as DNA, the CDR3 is TGTGCCAGCAGCGCGGACTTTCCCAGCAATCAGCCCCAGCATTTT. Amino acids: CASSADFPSNQPQHF.

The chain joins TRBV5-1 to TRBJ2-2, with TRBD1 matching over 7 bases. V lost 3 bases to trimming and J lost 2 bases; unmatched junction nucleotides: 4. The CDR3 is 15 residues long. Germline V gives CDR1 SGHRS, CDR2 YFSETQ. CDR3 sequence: CASSYGTANTGELFF. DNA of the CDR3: TGCGCCAGCAGCTACGGGACAGCTAACACCGGGGAGCTGTTTTTT.